This T cell receptor beta chain was found in a study of cytomegalovirus exposure and HLA in healthy donors. In the study overall: Sequencing of 180 million or so T cells in an earlier analysis found roughly 120 million unique TCR beta sequences. General study points: Altogether, some 170 TCR beta chains were recorded as cytomegalovirus-associated. A previous analysis found most TCR beta V segments productive roughly 87% or roughly 30% of the time.

The V end was cut by 2 bases, the J end by 4 bases, with 6 bases between. The germline CDR1 and CDR2 sequences are ENHRY and SYGVKD. CDR3 length equals 13 residues. This clone showed up just once. What it binds is unknown. It was with 60 Vbeta and 13 Jbeta primers that the PCR ran. Here immunoSEQ multiplex PCR was the method, and the copy in TCRdb shows in-frame clones only, minus some. The data contain 100,000 to 150,000 clones, 75% to 90% of them singletons. Sequencing was carried out using PBMCs. The chain joins TRBV10-3 to TRBJ1-5; D ambiguous. The TCR comes from a man aged 18 to 35 in good health and CMV-seropositive. The CDR3 DNA follows: TGTGCCATCAGTGAGACCAGTAATCAGCCCCAGCATTTT. Translating gives CAISETSNQPQHF.